The rows below give T cell receptor beta chains drawn from one sample of a study of STAT5B mutations in CD4+ large granular lymphocyte leukemia. Assay used: immunoSEQ multiplex PCR; TCRdb lists only in-frame clones, some missing. Seen here are under 35,000 clones, approximately 79% observed once, and the top ten hold roughly 2.2%. Source material: CD4+ T cells from blood buffy coats. All receptors derive from a human donor in good health. The CDR3 runs from the conserved cysteine through the conserved F or W.

TRBJ2-5 TRBV5-1 CASSLGTSGRSGETQYF
TRBJ2-3 TRBV5-4 CASSYGLAGAGNTQYF
TRBJ2-5 TRBV9 CASSVGGGETQYF
TRBJ2-5 TRBV30 CAWNGLARQETQYF
TRBJ2-3 TRBV18 CASSPTRLAGSTDTQYF
TRBJ1-1 TRBV28 CASPPARGFLGMNTEAFF
TRBJ2-7 TRBV13 CASGDDRVSYEQYF
TRBJ2-5 TRBV6-5 CASSYSAGWQETQYF
TRBJ1-2 TRBV5-1 CASSLNREPYGYTF
TRBJ1-1 TRBV5-1 CASSLVARGSAEAFF
TRBJ2-1 TRBV27 CASSFSGLPQFF
TRBJ2-1 TRBV19 CASRGRMLDEQFF
TRBJ2-7 TRBV11-2 CASSSTTGLAGQQYF
TRBJ2-7 TRBV18 CASSPGGLSSYEQYF
TRBJ1-5 TRBV18 CASSPKNQPQHF
TRBJ1-2 TRBV30 CAWSMTRVHGYTF
TRBJ2-7 TRBV28 CASTLRGGPEYEQYF